The clone carrying this TCR beta chain occurred a few times. A much larger clone differs from this one at a single base, so this may be a read error. The data originate from a study of blood T cells in healthy people across ages. The use of a sample-barcoded 5' primer and a J-beta primer mix characterized a second PCR of about 7 to 12 cycles. TCRdb reprocessed the 5' RACE reads via MiXCR and lists one record per CDR3 protein. The repertoire holds around 900,000 distinct CDR3 sequences, more than 25% seen once, with 17% in the top ten. The CDR3 has 15 residues. Germline CDR1 and CDR2: SGHTA and FQGNSA.

The sample comprised blood. The chain uses TRBV7-2 and TRBJ2-1; D is unresolved. The DNA end favors TRBJ2-7, so the J call may be wrong. This TCR was sampled from a woman older than 75 in good health. The chain's CDR3 is CASSLEGSSYNEQYF. The CDR3 DNA reads TGTGCCAGCAGCTTAGAGGGTAGCTCCTACAATGAGCAGTACTTC.